This T cell receptor beta chain emerged from a study of blood T cell repertoires in COVID-19. The CDR3 length is 13 residues. Germline-derived CDR1 and CDR2 are SGHTS and YDEGEE. V lost 2 bases and J 1 base, leaving 6 bases between the germline ends. Living in about two dozen US areas, the participants were between about 18 and 100 years of age. Which cohort a participant joined came from the clinical history participants gave. The authors' processing: Amplifying reference gene primers gave estimates of nucleated cell counts. Clones were read by immunoSEQ multiplex PCR, and TCRdb kept only the in-frame ones, dropping some. V and J calls plus clone size are reproduced from that table; the DNA served to infer D and trimming. Altogether approximately 290,000 clones are present, roughly 88% being singletons, with the ten largest covering 3.5% to 4.5%.

What was sequenced was PBMCs or T cells enriched from blood (not recorded which). The rearrangement uses TRBV5-8 and TRBJ1-2; D not resolved. This TCR derives from a woman in her twenties or thirties who had recovered from COVID-19. The CDR3 DNA follows: TGTGCCAGCAGCTTCGGTAATAACTATGGCTACACCTTC. Its translation is CASSFGNNYGYTF.